These 3 T cell receptor beta chains were sequenced from one sample in a study of blood T cell repertoires in COVID-19. The assay was immunoSEQ multiplex PCR, and TCRdb's table has in-frame clones only and misses some. The top ten hold roughly 7.9% of the sample, which has about 120,000 clones, about 74% seen once. The source material was peripheral blood. The receptors stem from a human donor in a cohort sampled during active COVID-19.

This clone was counted a single time. J is TRBJ2-7 and V is TRBV27, with 10 positions matching TRBD1. Germline V lookup: CDR1 MNHEY, CDR2 SMNVEV (reference sequence). The V gene end was trimmed by 2 bases and the J gene end by 3 bases; junction bases not matched to a gene: 1. This CDR3 has 14 amino acids. The CDR3 reads CASSLRTGGYEQYF. CDR3 nucleotides: TGTGCCAGCAGTTTAAGGACAGGGGGCTACGAGCAGTACTTC.

The V gene is TRBV12-3 or TRBV12-4, the J gene TRBJ1-2; perhaps TRBD1 as D (5 bases). There are 13 residues in the CDR3. The V gene lost 3 bases and the J gene lost 7 bases, with 12 bases spanning the gap. The CDR3 coding sequence is TGTGCCAGCAGTTTTGGCAGGGCTGCTGGCTACACCTTC. Its protein product is CASSFGRAAGYTF.

This clone was picked up one time. This chain connects TRBV10-3 to TRBJ2-5, with TRBD2 identical over 9 bases. Germline CDR1 reads ENHRY; CDR2 reads SYGVKD. This CDR3 region has 15 residues. Trimming cost V 0 bases and J 4 bases; bases outside gene matches: 3. The CDR3 nucleotides read TGTGCCATCAGTGAGTCCGCGGGGGGGTCAGAGACCCAGTACTTC. Residues: CAISESAGGSETQYF.